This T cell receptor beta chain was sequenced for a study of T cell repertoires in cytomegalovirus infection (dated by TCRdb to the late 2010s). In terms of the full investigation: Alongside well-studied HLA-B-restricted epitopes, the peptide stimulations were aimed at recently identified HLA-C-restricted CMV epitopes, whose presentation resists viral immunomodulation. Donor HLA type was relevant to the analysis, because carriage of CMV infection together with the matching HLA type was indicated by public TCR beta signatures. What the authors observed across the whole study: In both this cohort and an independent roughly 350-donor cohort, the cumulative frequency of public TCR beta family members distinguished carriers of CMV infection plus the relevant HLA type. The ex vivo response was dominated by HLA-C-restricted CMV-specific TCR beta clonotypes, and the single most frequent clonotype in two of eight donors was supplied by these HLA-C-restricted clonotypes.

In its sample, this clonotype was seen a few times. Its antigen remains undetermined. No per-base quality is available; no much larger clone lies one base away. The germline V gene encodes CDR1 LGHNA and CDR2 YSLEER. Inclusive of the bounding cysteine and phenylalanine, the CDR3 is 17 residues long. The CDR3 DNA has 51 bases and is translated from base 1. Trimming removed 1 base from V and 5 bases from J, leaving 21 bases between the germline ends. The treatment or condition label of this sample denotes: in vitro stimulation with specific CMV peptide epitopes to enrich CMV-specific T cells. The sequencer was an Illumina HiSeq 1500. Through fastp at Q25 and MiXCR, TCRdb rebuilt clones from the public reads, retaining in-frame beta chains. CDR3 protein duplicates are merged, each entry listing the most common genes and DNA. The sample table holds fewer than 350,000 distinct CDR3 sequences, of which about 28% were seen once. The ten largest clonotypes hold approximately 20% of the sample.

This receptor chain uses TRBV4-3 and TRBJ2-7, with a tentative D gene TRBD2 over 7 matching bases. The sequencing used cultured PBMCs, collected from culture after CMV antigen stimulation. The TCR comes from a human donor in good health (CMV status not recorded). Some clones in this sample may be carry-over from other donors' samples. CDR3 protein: CASSQVGKGEGRNEQYF. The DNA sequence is TGCGCCAGCAGCCAAGTCGGTAAGGGGGAGGGCCGGAACGAGCAGTACTTC.